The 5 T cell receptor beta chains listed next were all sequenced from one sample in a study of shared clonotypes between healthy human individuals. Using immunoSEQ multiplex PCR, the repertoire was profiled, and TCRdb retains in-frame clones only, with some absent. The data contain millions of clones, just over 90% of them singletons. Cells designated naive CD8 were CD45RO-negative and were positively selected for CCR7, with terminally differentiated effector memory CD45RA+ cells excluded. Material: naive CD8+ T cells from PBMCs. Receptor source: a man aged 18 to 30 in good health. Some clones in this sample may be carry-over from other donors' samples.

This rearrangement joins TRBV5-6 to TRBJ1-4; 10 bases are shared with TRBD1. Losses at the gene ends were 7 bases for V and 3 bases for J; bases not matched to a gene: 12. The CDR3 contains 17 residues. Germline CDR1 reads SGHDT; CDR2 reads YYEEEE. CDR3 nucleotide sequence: TGTGCCAGCGGCCAGGGACAGGGGATGGATGCTAATGAAAAACTGTTTTTT. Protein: CASGQGQGMDANEKLFF.

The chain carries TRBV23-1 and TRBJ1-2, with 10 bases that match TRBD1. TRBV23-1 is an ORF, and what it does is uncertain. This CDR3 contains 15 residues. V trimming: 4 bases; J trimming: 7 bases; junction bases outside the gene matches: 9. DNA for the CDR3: TGCGCCAGCAGTCTCTGGAGGGACAGGGGTAGTGGCTACACCTTC. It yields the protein CASSLWRDRGSGYTF.

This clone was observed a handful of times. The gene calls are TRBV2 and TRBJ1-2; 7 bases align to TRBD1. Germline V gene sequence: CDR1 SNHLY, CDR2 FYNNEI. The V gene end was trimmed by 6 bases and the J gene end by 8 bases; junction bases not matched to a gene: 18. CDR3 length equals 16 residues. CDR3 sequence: CASSAVRTGTTEGYTF. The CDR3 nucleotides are TGTGCCAGCAGCGCAGTAAGGACAGGAACGACCGAAGGCTACACCTTC. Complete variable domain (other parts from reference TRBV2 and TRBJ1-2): EPEVTQTPSHQVTQMGQEVILRCVPISNHLYFYWYRQILGQKVEFLVSFYNNEISEKSEIFDDQFSVERPDGSNFTLKIRSTKLEDSAMYFCASSAVRTGTTEGYTFGSGTRLTVV.

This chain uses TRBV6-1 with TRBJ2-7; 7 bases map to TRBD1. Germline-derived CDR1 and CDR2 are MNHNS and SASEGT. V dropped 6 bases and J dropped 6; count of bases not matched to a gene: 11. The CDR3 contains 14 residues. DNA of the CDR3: TGTGCCAGCAGAGAGACAGGGCCCACCGGCGAGCAGTACTTC. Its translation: CASRETGPTGEQYF.

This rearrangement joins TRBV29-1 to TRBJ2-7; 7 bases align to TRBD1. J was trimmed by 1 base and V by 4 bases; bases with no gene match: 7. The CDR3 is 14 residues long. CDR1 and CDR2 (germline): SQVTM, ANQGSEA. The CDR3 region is CSVVDRDKSYEQYF. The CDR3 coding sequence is TGCAGCGTTGTCGACAGGGACAAGTCCTACGAGCAGTACTTC.